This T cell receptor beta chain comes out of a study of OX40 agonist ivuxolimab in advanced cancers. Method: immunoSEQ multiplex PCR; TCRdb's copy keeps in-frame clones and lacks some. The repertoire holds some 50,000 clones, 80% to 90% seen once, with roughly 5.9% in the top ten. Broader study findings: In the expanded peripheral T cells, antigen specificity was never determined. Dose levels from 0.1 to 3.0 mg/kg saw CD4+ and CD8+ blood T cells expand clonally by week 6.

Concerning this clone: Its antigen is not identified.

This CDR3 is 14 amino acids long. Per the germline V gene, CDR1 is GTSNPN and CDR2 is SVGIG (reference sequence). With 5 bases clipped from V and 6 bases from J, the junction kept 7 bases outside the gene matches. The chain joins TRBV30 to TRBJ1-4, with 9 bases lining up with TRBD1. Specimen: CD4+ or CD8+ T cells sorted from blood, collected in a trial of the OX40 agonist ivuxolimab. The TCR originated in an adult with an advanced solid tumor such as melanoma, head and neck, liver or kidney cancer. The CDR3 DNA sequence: TGTGCCTGGTCCTTAACAGGGGGCGATGAAAAACTGTTTTTT. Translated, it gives CAWSLTGGDEKLFF.